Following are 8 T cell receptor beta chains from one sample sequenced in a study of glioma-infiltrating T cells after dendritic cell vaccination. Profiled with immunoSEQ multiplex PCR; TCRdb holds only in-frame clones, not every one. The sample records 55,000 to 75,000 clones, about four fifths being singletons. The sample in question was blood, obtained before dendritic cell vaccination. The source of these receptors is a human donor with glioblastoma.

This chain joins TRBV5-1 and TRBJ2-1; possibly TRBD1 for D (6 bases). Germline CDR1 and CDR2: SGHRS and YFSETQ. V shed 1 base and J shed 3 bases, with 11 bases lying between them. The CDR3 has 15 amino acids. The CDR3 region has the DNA TGCGCCAGCAGCTTGAGGGGGACCATCTACAATGAGCAGTTCTTC. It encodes CASSLRGTIYNEQFF.

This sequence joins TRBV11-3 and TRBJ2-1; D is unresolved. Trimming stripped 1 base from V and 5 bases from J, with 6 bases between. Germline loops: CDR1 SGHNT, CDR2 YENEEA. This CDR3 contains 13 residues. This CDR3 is CASSLGPDNEQFF. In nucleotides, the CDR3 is TGTGCCAGCAGCTTAGGTCCCGACAATGAGCAGTTCTTC.

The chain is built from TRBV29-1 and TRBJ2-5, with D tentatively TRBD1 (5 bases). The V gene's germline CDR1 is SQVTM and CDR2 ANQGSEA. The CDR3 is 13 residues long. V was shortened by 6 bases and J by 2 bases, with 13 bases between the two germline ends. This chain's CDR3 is CSVSQGMQETQYF. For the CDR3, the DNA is TGCAGCGTGAGCCAGGGAATGCAAGAGACCCAGTACTTC.

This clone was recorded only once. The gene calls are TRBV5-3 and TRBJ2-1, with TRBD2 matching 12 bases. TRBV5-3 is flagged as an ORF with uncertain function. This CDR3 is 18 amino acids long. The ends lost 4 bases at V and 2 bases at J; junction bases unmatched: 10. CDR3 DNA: TGTGCCAGAAGCGGAGAACTAGCGGGGGGACCCACCTACAATGAGCAGTTCTTC. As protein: CARSGELAGGPTYNEQFF.

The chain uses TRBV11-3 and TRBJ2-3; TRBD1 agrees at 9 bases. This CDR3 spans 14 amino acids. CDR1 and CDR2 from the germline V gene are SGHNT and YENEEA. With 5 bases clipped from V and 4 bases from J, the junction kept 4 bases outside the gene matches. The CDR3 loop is CASSERTGADTQYF. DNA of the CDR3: TGTGCCAGCAGCGAAAGGACAGGGGCAGATACGCAGTATTTT.

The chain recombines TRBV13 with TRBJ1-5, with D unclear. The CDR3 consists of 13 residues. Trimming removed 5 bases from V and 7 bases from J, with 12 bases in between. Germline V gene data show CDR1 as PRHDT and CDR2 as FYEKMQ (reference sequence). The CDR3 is CASSLRIGQPQHF. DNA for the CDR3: TGTGCCAGCAGCCTTCGGATCGGGCAGCCCCAGCATTTT.

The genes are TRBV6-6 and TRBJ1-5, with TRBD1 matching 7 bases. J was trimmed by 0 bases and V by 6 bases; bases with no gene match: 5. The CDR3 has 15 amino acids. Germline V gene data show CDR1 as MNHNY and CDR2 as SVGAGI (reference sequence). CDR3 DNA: TGTGCCAGCAGGATGACAGGGTATAGCAATCAGCCCCAGCATTTT. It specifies CASRMTGYSNQPQHF.

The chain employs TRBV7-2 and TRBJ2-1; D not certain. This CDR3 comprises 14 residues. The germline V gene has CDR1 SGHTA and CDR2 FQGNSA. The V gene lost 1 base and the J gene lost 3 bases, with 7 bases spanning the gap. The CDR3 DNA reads TGTGCCAGCAGCTTAGGAAACAACTACAATGAGCAGTTCTTC. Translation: CASSLGNNYNEQFF.